This TCR beta chain appears in the sequencing data of a study of cytomegalovirus exposure and HLA in healthy donors (dated by TCRdb to about 2017). Turning to the overall study: An earlier analysis of fewer than 750 of the donors reported roughly 300 Gb of sequence data and 117 million unique TCR beta sequences obtained from around 180 million T cells. The genetic ancestry cluster associated with self-reported Caucasian donors included roughly four fifths of the 350 to 500 genotyped donors. Donor age, sex, ethnicity and CMV serostatus were compiled alongside the repertoire data. About 310 gigabases of sequencing data and roughly 90 million unique TCR sequences were included in an early release covering about 620 HLA-typed donors. The T cell repertoires of around 730 subjects were profiled by immunosequencing and related to cytomegalovirus serostatus. Both class I and class II loci were covered by HLA typing, at four-digit resolution. In a later genetic analysis, genome-wide SNP genotypes for about three fifths of the roughly 670 donors were used, and that subset was treated as a discovery cohort. An earlier analysis of several hundred of the donors applied high-throughput TCR beta sequencing to assess whether each TCR beta V gene segment acted as functional or pseudogenic. A separate validation cohort of 100 to 150 different subjects was used in addition to the approximately 670-subject first cohort. Roughly five DR-DQ haplotypes were handled as single units for association and clustering because linkage in the cohort was strong. On average, roughly 250,000 unique TCR beta nucleotide sequences were sequenced per donor among some 420 genotyped donors of the cohort, with around 19% of those sequences being non-productive. Rather than using new phenotypic data, the later analysis identified candidate immune exposures from TCR beta sequences and from how often those sequences occurred across donors. The study aimed to test whether signatures of past pathogen exposure could be identified by cataloging public T cell receptors. All discovery cohort repertoires had been generated using a single sequencing platform. In a later analysis, previously published TCR beta repertoires from hundreds of donors were re-analyzed and high-resolution HLA genotyping was added so that TCR occurrence patterns could be studied. To predict cytomegalovirus infection status, the study combined high-throughput TCR immunosequencing, statistical association of individual TCRs with disease status, and machine learning. Typing coverage varied by locus: roughly 629-640 donors for A, B, C, DRB1 and DQB1; approximately 500 for DQA1; about 590 for DPA1; about 450 for DPB1. Points the paper makes about the study in general: The classifier was reported to diagnose cytomegalovirus status with high specificity and sensitivity in both the original and validation cohorts. At a false discovery rate of 0.05, a later analysis linked about 16,000 TCR beta sequences to specific HLA alleles. Several of the top co-occurrence clusters appeared to be linked to parvovirus B19, influenza, CMV and Epstein-Barr virus, according to a later analysis. A later genetic analysis associated a missense DCLRE1C variant with V-gene and J-gene trimming of TCR beta chains, and an independent cohort replicated the association. HLA typing was unavailable for some donors at each locus, so association tests used only the typed subset. Compared with equally common non-associated chains, HLA-associated TCR beta chains in a later analysis were more clonally expanded and had lower generation probabilities. A total of about 150 TCR beta chains were listed by the study as associated with cytomegalovirus. When HLA alleles, especially DR and DQ, strongly co-occurred, TCR associations were difficult to assign to individual alleles. Immune exposure information for the cohort was limited to CMV serostatus. A cluster of highly shared sequence variants was judged likely to represent a technical artifact of the sequencing pipeline. Presence/absence analyses assumed roughly uniform sequencing depth across donors, an assumption that may not hold. According to a later genetic analysis, donors in an Asian-associated ancestry cluster had fewer N-insertions in productive TCRs than the approximately 670-donor mean. The authors suggested that the approach could potentially be extended to other disease states and immunological phenotypes. A further reported finding was that TCR beta sequences accurately predicted the HLA-A and HLA-B alleles for most subjects in the first cohort. In a later analysis, most CMV-associated TCR beta chains were found to appear HLA-restricted, with HLA associations seemingly driven largely by CMV exposure. Broadly in line with IMGT annotations, most TCR beta V segments showed up in productive rearrangements about 87% or about 30% of the time in an earlier analysis of several hundred of the donors. A few of the identified cytomegalovirus-associated TCR beta chains were confirmed in vitro to be specific for cytomegalovirus antigens. Linkage disequilibrium might explain the correlated functional status among segregating V segments, but an unknown experimental factor could not be excluded. Most TCR sequences were observed very rarely across donors, whereas some public TCRs were present in many individuals. Only TCR beta chains were sequenced in this cohort, and the absence of alpha or paired-chain data limited detectable features. The earlier analysis of 450 to 700 of the donors excluded seventeen rarely observed V segments, including chromosome 9 orphons, because counts were too low. In a later analysis, the rate of TCR association differed among HLA loci, with DRB1 alleles having the most associated TCRs and HLA-C alleles having the fewest.

The library was built by means of the immunoSEQ multiplex PCR assay. For the multiplex PCR, a mixture combining 60 forward primers for TCR Vbeta segments and 13 reverse primers for TCR Jbeta segments was used. A multiplex PCR assay on genomic DNA amplified the CDR3 region of rearranged TCR beta genes. Amplified TCR beta libraries were sequenced as 87-base-pair reads on the Illumina HiSeq System. As for how the authors treated the data: Across the 700 or so repertoires, a later analysis counted approximately 75 million unique TCR beta chains, about 10 million of which were shared by at least two donors. A nearest-neighbor algorithm error-corrected the raw reads and collapsed the reads into unique sequences, merging closely related sequences to remove PCR and sequencing errors. CDR3 sequences were aligned to IMGT reference sequences to assign V, D and J gene segments. For a sequence to be retained, a match of at least six nucleotides to both a V gene segment and a J gene segment was required. Rearrangements were classified as productive when the CDR3 lacked stop codons and remained in frame with V and J, and all other rearrangements were classified as non-productive. CDR3 was defined according to IMGT convention as the region running from the second conserved V-encoded cysteine to the conserved J-encoded phenylalanine. The earlier analysis of some 580 of the donors excluded any sequence lacking an unambiguous match to a single V gene segment. An earlier analysis of 500 to 700 of the donors classified V segments as functional when productive rearrangements were above 56.7% and as segregating when the standard deviation between donors was above 5%. A statistical classification framework was built to diagnose cytomegalovirus status from the catalog of TCR beta chain sequences. In a later analysis, V and J genes were assigned by comparing TCR nucleotide sequences against IMGT/GENE-DB human TR gene sequences. Using the TCRdist pipeline, a later analysis assigned CDR3 sequences along with most-parsimonious VDJ recombination scenarios. In a later analysis, each TCR beta chain was defined by its CDR3 amino acid sequence together with its V-gene family, and reads without a unique V-gene family were excluded. To address suspected cross-contamination and a sequencing artifact, a later analysis removed a few hundred highly shared, low-generation-probability nucleotide sequences. In a later analysis, a clonal expansion index for each public chain was calculated from normalized within-repertoire ranks of inferred template counts. In a later analysis, generation probabilities were computed using a VDJ recombination model fitted to out-of-frame rearrangements, and the results were checked against IGoR. In a later analysis, hypergeometric tests were used to score TCR-TCR, TCR-HLA and TCR-CMV co-occurrence, with a repertoire-size bias correction applied to TCR pairs. False discovery rates were estimated in a later analysis by permuting HLA or CMV assignments 20 times. In a later analysis, co-occurring TCRs were grouped using DBSCAN, and TCRdist sequence similarity was added for clustering within HLA-allele-positive subsets. Repertoires with fewer than 30,000 or more than 120,000 public chains were left out of co-occurrence clustering, as were four to six repertoires with anomalous nucleotide sharing. In its TCRdb copy, this immuneACCESS table keeps in-frame sequences only and misses some clones. Where compared with another copy, unresolved V genes explain less than half of these, and the others have no known cause. V and J calls and clone size are those listed in that table; D and trimming were worked out from the DNA. The sample table shows around 190,000 clones, and roughly three quarters are seen once. Of the sample, around 1.6% falls within the top ten clones.

Details on this clone: Its target antigen remains unknown. Base qualities are missing; no much larger clone stands one base away.

In total, fewer than 750 healthy bone marrow donors made up the cohort. At the time of sampling, all cohort members were nominally healthy, though unrecorded immune exposures were likely present. The donor was CMV seronegative and was included in the group of approximately 350 seronegative cohort members. A peripheral blood sample was provided by each donor, and peripheral blood mononuclear cells were used for TCR beta sequencing. Genomic DNA extraction from the blood cell samples was performed with the Qiagen DNeasy Blood Extraction Kit. This receptor was obtained from a woman aged 18-29 years in good health and CMV-seronegative. The sample consisted of PBMCs.

At the DNA level, the sequence is TGTGCCAGCAGTAGAGACAGCATGAACACTGAAGCTTTCTTT. Translated, it gives CASSRDSMNTEAFF. Recombination linked TRBV6-1 to TRBJ1-1, and possibly TRBD1, on 5 matching bases. In the germline V gene, CDR1 corresponds to MNHNS and CDR2 to SASEGT. Cut back by 5 bases and 0 bases, the V and J ends lie 10 bases apart. The CDR3 measures 14 amino acids from cysteine to phenylalanine. Here the CDR3 DNA is all that survives: 42 bases in frame from base 1.